These T cell receptor beta chains were read from a single sample in a study of blood T cell repertoires in COVID-19. The assay was immunoSEQ multiplex PCR, and TCRdb's table has in-frame clones only and misses some. The sample has over 25,000 clones, about 91% seen once. Material for sequencing was peripheral blood. These receptors came from a human donor with active COVID-19. The donor label of this sample is uncertain. CDR3s include the opening cysteine and the closing phenylalanine or tryptophan. The D gene is left open where the match is weak. Where a row states a size, it is once, few, many or the class of an expanded clone; other rows omit it.

size | J | D | V | DNA | CDR3
NA | TRBJ1-1 | NA | TRBV9 | TGTGCCAGCAGCGTTCAGGGGCGGGCTGAAGCTTTCTTT | CASSVQGRAEAFF
NA | TRBJ2-7 | NA | TRBV7-2 | TGTGCCAGCAGCTTAACGCGGACAGACTACGAGCAGTACTTC | CASSLTRTDYEQYF
NA | TRBJ2-5 | TRBD2 | TRBV6-5 | TGTGCCAGCAGTTACTGGGTAGCGGGTTCGGTAGAGACCCAGTACTTC | CASSYWVAGSVETQYF
few | TRBJ2-7 | TRBD2 | TRBV5-1 | TGCGCCAGCAGCAGGGAATTGGGGACTAGCGGGTCCTACGACGAGCAGTACTTC | CASSRELGTSGSYDEQYF
NA | TRBJ2-7 | NA | TRBV2 | TGTGCCAGCAAAAGGGGGTACGAGCAGTACTTC | CASKRGYEQYF
NA | TRBJ2-6 | TRBD1 | TRBV23-1 | TGCGCCAGCAGTCTCAGGGACAGGGAACCCTCTGGGGCCAACGTCCTGACTTTC | CASSLRDREPSGANVLTF
NA | TRBJ1-2 | TRBD1 | TRBV4-1 | TGCGCCAGCAGCCATGACAGGGTCGTCAGGAGTTATGGCTACACCTTC | CASSHDRVVRSYGYTF
once | TRBJ1-6 | NA | TRBV5-6 | TGTGCCAGCAGCTTGGACATGGGACACGTTCCCTTCTCCTCACCCCTCCACTTT | CASSLDMGHVPFSSPLHF
NA | TRBJ1-2 | TRBD1 | TRBV6-6 | TGTGCCAGCAGTGGGACAGGGGTGAATGGCTACACCTTC | CASSGTGVNGYTF
NA | TRBJ2-3 | TRBD1 | TRBV27 | TGTGCCAGCAGTTCCCTAAGGACAGGGGGCTTTCTTGGAGATACGCAGTATTTT | CASSSLRTGGFLGDTQYF
once | TRBJ1-1 | NA | TRBV18 | TGTGCCAGCTCACCCGCCGTCAGGAACACTGAAGCTTTCTTT | CASSPAVRNTEAFF
NA | TRBJ2-1 | TRBD1 | TRBV29-1 | TGCAGCGTTGCATGGGGGACAGGCTACAATGAGCAGTTCTTC | CSVAWGTGYNEQFF
NA | TRBJ1-3 | NA | TRBV16 | TGTGCCAGCAGCCAATCTCAGGCCGTCTACTCTGGAAACACCATATATTTT | CASSQSQAVYSGNTIYF
NA | TRBJ2-7 | TRBD1 | TRBV3-1/TRBV3-2 | TGTGCCAGCAGCCAGTCGACAGGGGGTTCCTACGAGCAGTACTTC | CASSQSTGGSYEQYF
NA | TRBJ2-2 | TRBD1 | TRBV18 | TGTGCCAGCTCACCGACAGGGGGCGCAACCGGGGAGCTGTTTTTT | CASSPTGGATGELFF
few | TRBJ2-7 | TRBD1 | TRBV5-4 | TGTGCCAGCAGCTTGGGGGACAGTGGCTACGAGCAGTACTTC | CASSLGDSGYEQYF
NA | TRBJ2-7 | TRBD1 | TRBV7-2 | TGTGCCAGCAGCTTAGGACAGGGGACGTACGAGCAGTACTTC | CASSLGQGTYEQYF
NA | TRBJ2-2 | NA | TRBV6-5 | TGTGCCAGGTGTTACCCAGTGGTCCCCCCCCTCGGGGAGCTGTTTTTT | CARCYPVVPPLGELFF
NA | TRBJ2-7 | TRBD2 | TRBV18 | TGTGCCAGCTCACCAGGGGGGGACGAGCAGTACTTC | CASSPGGDEQYF
NA | TRBJ1-2 | TRBD1 | TRBV19 | TGTGCCAGTAGTTCCCGGGACAGGGGGCTCCCCAACTATGGCTACACCTTC | CASSSRDRGLPNYGYTF
NA | TRBJ2-7 | TRBD2 | TRBV5-6 | TGTGCCAGCAGCTTGGATAGCGGGAGGGCCCGCGAGCAGTACTTC | CASSLDSGRAREQYF
NA | TRBJ2-7 | NA | TRBV5-1 | TGCGCCAGCAGCTTGGCGGTGGGGGGGGCGCGGGAGCAGTACTTC | CASSLAVGGAREQYF
NA | TRBJ2-1 | TRBD1 | TRBV23-1 | TGCGCCAGCAGTCAGGCCACAGGGGTCTCCTACAATGAGCAGTTCTTC | CASSQATGVSYNEQFF
NA | TRBJ1-5 | NA | TRBV20-1 | TGCAGTGCTAGTGTGGGGGGGGTCGAGGGCAATCAGCCCCAGCATTTT | CSASVGGVEGNQPQHF
few | TRBJ2-7 | TRBD2 | TRBV4-3 | TGCGCCAGCAGCCAAGAAATAAGGGGACTAGTCTCCTACGAGCAGTACTTC | CASSQEIRGLVSYEQYF
NA | TRBJ2-3 | TRBD2 | TRBV10-2 | TGCGCCAGCAGTGAGATAGCGGGGGCAGATACGCAGTATTTT | CASSEIAGADTQYF
NA | TRBJ2-7 | TRBD1 | TRBV6-5 | TGTGCCAGCAGTTGGGGTGGACAGGGGTTCAACGAGCAGTACTTC | CASSWGGQGFNEQYF
once | TRBJ2-1 | TRBD2 | TRBV10-3 | TGTGCCATCAGTGTCGGGTCAGGGGCGGGAGGGGTTGAGCAGTTCTTC | CAISVGSGAGGVEQFF
NA | TRBJ1-6 | NA | TRBV30 | TGTGCCTGGAGTGTACAAGCCGGGATTTATAATTCACCCCTCCACTTT | CAWSVQAGIYNSPLHF
NA | TRBJ2-5 | TRBD1 | TRBV14 | TGTGCCAGCAGCACGGAGACAGGGTTCGAAGTAGAGACCCAGTACTTC | CASSTETGFEVETQYF
NA | TRBJ2-1 | TRBD2 | TRBV25-1 | TGTGCCAGCAGTGGCGAGCGGGGGGGCCCCAACAATGAGCAGTTCTTC | CASSGERGGPNNEQFF
NA | TRBJ2-7 | TRBD1 | TRBV28 | TGTGCCAGCGCTCGCAGGGGGCCCCCCTACGAGCAGTACTTC | CASARRGPPYEQYF
NA | TRBJ2-1 | TRBD1 | TRBV30 | TGTGCCTGGGCCGGGGGACAGGGGTTGCATGAGCAGTTCTTC | CAWAGGQGLHEQFF
NA | TRBJ1-2 | TRBD1 | TRBV4-1 | TGCGCCAGCAGCCAAGGGGACAGGTACGTGGACGGCTACACCTTC | CASSQGDRYVDGYTF
NA | TRBJ2-7 | TRBD1 | TRBV11-2 | TGTGCCAGCAGCCTCCCCCGGGCCGGGACAGGCAATCATTGGGAGCAGTACTTC | CASSLPRAGTGNHWEQYF